This passage covers 26 T cell receptor beta chains from one sample sequenced in a study of shared clonotypes between healthy human individuals. The method was immunoSEQ multiplex PCR; TCRdb's version includes in-frame clones alone and lacks a portion of them. The sample contains around 1,000,000 clones, 60% to 80% of which appear only once. Sequenced material: memory CD4+ T cells from PBMCs. Subset reported: CD45RA-negative fraction. Every receptor here comes from a young man in good health. Some clones in this sample may be carry-over from other donors' samples.

The rearrangement links TRBV30 to TRBJ2-5; D is uncertain. The V and J ends lost 0 bases and 2 bases respectively, with 7 bases between them. CDR1 GTSNPN and CDR2 SVGIG come from the germline V gene (reference sequence). This CDR3 spans 13 amino acids. CDR3 nucleotides: TGTGCCTGGAGTGTCCCCCCACAAGAGACCCAGTACTTC. Its translation is CAWSVPPQETQYF.

This clone appeared a single time. V usage is TRBV5-6 and J usage is TRBJ2-2; 9 nucleotides line up with TRBD2. Germline CDR1 reads SGHDT; CDR2 reads YYEEEE. The trim removed 4 bases at V and 4 bases at J, leaving 5 bases unmatched. This CDR3 is 15 amino acids long. The CDR3 loop is CASSRSGSLTGELFF. The CDR3 DNA reads as TGTGCCAGCAGCCGTAGCGGGAGTCTCACCGGGGAGCTGTTTTTT.

The rearrangement joins TRBV11-3 to TRBJ2-1; 7 bases align to TRBD2. CDR3 length equals 15 residues. Germline V gives CDR1 SGHNT, CDR2 YENEEA. V gave up 5 bases and J gave up 8 bases; unmatched junction bases: 12. In nucleotides, the CDR3 is TGTGCCAGCAGCCCGATTAGCGGGCATTACGATGAGCAGTTCTTC. Residues: CASSPISGHYDEQFF.

This rearrangement joins TRBV28 to TRBJ1-4; D possibly corresponds to TRBD1 (6 bases). From germline, CDR1 is MDHEN and CDR2 SYDVKM. The CDR3 is 13 amino acids. V was cut by 5 bases and J by 7 bases, with 11 bases left in between. CDR3 in amino acids: CASSQGLGEKLFF. As DNA, the CDR3 is TGTGCCAGCAGTCAGGGGTTAGGTGAAAAACTGTTTTTT.

The rearrangement uses TRBV2 and TRBJ2-3, with D hard to call. Germline CDR1 reads SNHLY; CDR2 reads FYNNEI. V dropped 6 bases and J dropped 0 bases, with 10 bases sitting between them. The CDR3 consists of 14 residues. The CDR3 loop reads CASSVGPSTDTQYF. As DNA, the CDR3 is TGTGCCAGCAGCGTCGGCCCCAGCACAGATACGCAGTATTTT.

This clone was detected only a few times. V and J are TRBV18 and TRBJ1-5, with unresolved D. The germline CDR1 and CDR2 sequences are KGHSH and LQKENI. The CDR3 has 12 amino acids. V gave up 5 bases and J gave up 5 bases, with 7 bases separating them. The CDR3 spells CASSTGDQPQHF. DNA for the CDR3: TGTGCCAGCTCAACCGGGGATCAGCCCCAGCATTTT.

In its sample, this clone was seen once. V gene TRBV27 combines with J gene TRBJ2-5, with 13 bases that match TRBD2. From germline, CDR1 is MNHEY and CDR2 SMNVEV (reference sequence). The CDR3 sequence is 16 residues long. The ends lost 6 bases at V and 4 bases at J; junction bases unmatched: 8. The CDR3 loop is CASSRTSGRAPETQYF. The CDR3 DNA follows: TGTGCCAGCAGCCGCACTAGCGGGAGGGCCCCAGAGACCCAGTACTTC.

The chain recombines TRBV27 with TRBJ2-7, with TRBD2 as a possible D gene (5 bases). The CDR3 spans 14 residues. Trimming removed 6 bases from V and 0 bases from J, with 12 bases in between. Germline V CDR1 and CDR2: MNHEY, SMNVEV (reference sequence). The CDR3 sequence: CASSSGWGSYEQYF. In DNA, the CDR3 is TGTGCCAGCAGCAGCGGATGGGGCTCCTACGAGCAGTACTTC.

V and J are TRBV19 and TRBJ2-2; D not certain. Germline values: CDR1 LNHDA, CDR2 SQIVND (reference sequence). V was cut by 4 bases and J by 5 bases, with 8 bases left in between. This CDR3 spans 13 amino acids. CDR3 in DNA: TGTGCCAGTAGTACCGTTCGGACCGGGGAGCTGTTTTTT. It specifies CASSTVRTGELFF.

The chain uses TRBV10-2 and TRBJ2-2; 9 bases align to TRBD1. The CDR3 is 13 amino acids. CDR1 is WSHSY, CDR2 SAAADI, per germline. The J segment lost 7 bases and the V segment lost 6 bases, leaving 3 bases of the junction unmatched. The CDR3: CASSYRGRGELFF. The CDR3 DNA is TGCGCCAGCAGCTACAGGGGGCGCGGGGAGCTGTTTTTT.

V gene TRBV5-4 combines with J gene TRBJ1-1, with D unresolved. Trimming left V 4 bases short and J 0 bases short, with 16 bases between. The CDR3 runs to 16 residues. CDR1 and CDR2 from the germline V gene are SGHNT and YYREEE (reference sequence). The CDR3 loop reads CASSVGMGFLNTEAFF. The DNA for the CDR3 is TGTGCCAGCAGCGTGGGGATGGGCTTTCTGAACACTGAAGCTTTCTTT. Using reference TRBV5-4 and TRBJ1-1 for the parts outside the CDR3, the full variable domain is ETGVTQSPTHLIKTRGQQVTLRCSSQSGHNTVSWYQQALGQGPQFIFQYYREEENGRGNFPPRFSGLQFPNYSSELNVNALELDDSALYLCASSVGMGFLNTEAFFGQGTRLTVV.

The rearrangement joins TRBV19 to TRBJ1-3; tentative D call: TRBD1 (6 bases). Germline V gene lookup returns CDR1 LNHDA and CDR2 SQIVND (reference sequence). CDR3 length equals 14 residues. V shed 4 bases and J shed 0 bases, with 7 bases lying between them. CDR3 nucleotide sequence: TGTGCCAGTAGTACACAGGGCTCTGGAAACACCATATATTTT. It specifies CASSTQGSGNTIYF.

The chain carries TRBV9 and TRBJ2-6; TRBD2 is a possible D gene (5 bases). Germline V CDR1 and CDR2: SGDLS, YYNGEE. This CDR3 has 16 residues. Trimming pared 4 bases from V and 0 bases from J, leaving 11 bases between. This CDR3 reads CASSFRGSSGANVLTF. CDR3 bases: TGTGCCAGCAGCTTTCGGGGTAGCTCTGGGGCCAACGTCCTGACTTTC.

CDR3 sequence reads: CASSVGLGAGGAGEKLFF. The CDR3 DNA follows: TGTGCCAGCAGCGTAGGGCTGGGGGCAGGGGGAGCGGGAGAAAAACTGTTTTTT. The genes are TRBV9 and TRBJ1-4; TRBD1 agrees at 7 bases. The CDR3 contains 18 residues. V shed 0 bases, J shed 8 bases, and the junction held 16 bases outside the gene matches. The germline gives CDR1 SGDLS, CDR2 YYNGEE.

In regard to this clone: The same CDR3 is also encoded by other DNA sequences in this sample. V and J are TRBV29-1 and TRBJ1-2; D remains ambiguous. Germline assignment: CDR1 SQVTM and CDR2 ANQGSEA. Trimming cost V 4 bases and J 5 bases, with 8 bases left between them. The CDR3 is 11 amino acids. The CDR3 spells CSVGSGYGYTF. Here the CDR3 DNA reads TGCAGCGTTGGATCCGGTTATGGCTACACCTTC.

This chain connects TRBV19 to TRBJ2-1, with D possibly matching TRBD1 (6 bases). Trimming shortened V by 5 bases and J by 6 bases, and 17 bases separated the two germline ends. CDR1 and CDR2 from the germline V gene are LNHDA and SQIVND (reference sequence). There are 15 residues in the CDR3. The chain's CDR3 is CASSHPAQGGNEQFF. The DNA of the CDR3 is TGTGCCAGTAGTCATCCTGCCCAAGGGGGCAATGAGCAGTTCTTC. The complete variable domain, with remaining parts taken from reference TRBV19 and TRBJ2-1, reads DGGITQSPKYLFRKEGQNVTLSCEQNLNHDAMYWYRQDPGQGLRLIYYSQIVNDFQKGDIAEGYSVSREKKESFPLTVTSAQKNPTAFYLCASSHPAQGGNEQFFGPGTRLTVL.

V and J are TRBV7-4 and TRBJ2-1, with TRBD2 identical over 8 bases. The J segment lost 2 bases and the V segment lost 1 base, leaving 19 bases of the junction unmatched. Per the germline V gene, CDR1 is SGHVT and CDR2 is SQSDAQ. The CDR3 contains 21 residues. CDR3 sequence: CASSLDLFKRETEPTYNEQFF. As DNA, the CDR3 is TGTGCCAGCAGCTTAGATTTATTTAAGCGGGAGACGGAGCCCACCTACAATGAGCAGTTCTTC.

This chain joins TRBV28 and TRBJ1-5; the match to TRBD1 covers 7 bases. With V trimmed by 6 bases and J by 3 bases, 8 bases remained unmatched. This CDR3 spans 15 amino acids. CDR1 and CDR2 (germline): MDHEN, SYDVKM. CDR3 sequence reads: CASRLRQGNNQPQHF. In DNA form, the CDR3 reads TGTGCCAGCAGGCTTCGACAGGGAAACAATCAGCCCCAGCATTTT.

The chain carries TRBV5-1 and TRBJ2-7; 9 nucleotides align to TRBD1. Trimming at V came to 4 bases and at J to 6 bases, leaving 11 bases not matched to a gene. The germline V gene encodes CDR1 SGHRS and CDR2 YFSETQ. The CDR3 totals 15 residues. CDR3 residues: CASSRLPGQGSEQYF. The CDR3 coding sequence is TGCGCCAGCAGCCGCCTCCCGGGACAGGGAAGCGAGCAGTACTTC. Full variable domain (rest looked up from reference TRBV5-1 and TRBJ2-7): KAGVTQTPRYLIKTRGQQVTLSCSPISGHRSVSWYQQTPGQGLQFLFEYFSETQRNKGNFPGRFSGRQFSNSRSEMNVSTLELGDSALYLCASSRLPGQGSEQYFGPGTRLTVT.

The chain recombines TRBV5-1 with TRBJ2-1, with TRBD2 identical over 7 bases. Trimming cost V 4 bases and J 4 bases; bases outside gene matches: 11. CDR1 is SGHRS and CDR2 is YFSETQ in the germline V gene. The CDR3 contains 16 residues. CDR3: CASSPSRGGGYNEQFF. The CDR3 DNA follows: TGCGCCAGCAGCCCCTCGAGGGGCGGGGGTTACAATGAGCAGTTCTTC.

J is TRBJ2-2 and V is TRBV6-1; 7 bases are shared with TRBD1. The CDR3 contains 14 residues. The junction had 5 bases not matched to a gene; V was cut back by 8 bases and J by 2 bases. The germline V gene has CDR1 MNHNS and CDR2 SASEGT. CDR3 residues: CASRTGLNTGELFF. In DNA form, the CDR3 reads TGTGCCAGCCGGACAGGCTTAAACACCGGGGAGCTGTTTTTT.

The chain is built from TRBV7-3 and TRBJ1-1; perhaps TRBD1 as D (5 bases). Germline CDR1 is SGHTA and CDR2 is FQGTGA. Trimming stripped 4 bases from V and 4 bases from J, with 16 bases between. The CDR3 has 15 amino acids. This CDR3 is CASSYLGDRATEAFF. The CDR3 nucleotides read TGTGCCAGCAGCTACCTGGGGGACCGGGCCACTGAAGCTTTCTTT.

V is TRBV21-1 and J is TRBJ2-5; the DNA was not used to check the table's D call, TRBD1. TRBV21-1 is flagged as a pseudogene. The length of the CDR3 is 15 residues. CDR3 sequence (DNA): TGTGCCAGCAGCCACGGACAGGGGGCTCGGGAGACCCAGTACTTC. Translation: CASSHGQGARETQYF.

This chain uses TRBV28 with TRBJ2-7; 8 bases match TRBD1. V shed 5 bases, J shed 2 bases, and the junction held 5 bases outside the gene matches. This CDR3 comprises 14 residues. Germline CDR1 reads MDHEN; CDR2 reads SYDVKM. The CDR3 DNA reads as TGTGCCAGCAGTACGACAGGGGCTACCTACGAGCAGTACTTC. It translates to CASSTTGATYEQYF.

V gene TRBV28 combines with J gene TRBJ1-1; D call uncertain. V was shortened by 1 base and J by 3 bases, with 12 bases between the two germline ends. The germline V gene has CDR1 MDHEN and CDR2 SYDVKM. The CDR3 runs to 15 residues. The DNA of the CDR3 is TGTGCCAGCAGTTTATCGGGCGCCCCGCACACTGAAGCTTTCTTT. It codes for CASSLSGAPHTEAFF.

This clone was picked up a small number of times. This chain connects TRBV5-1 to TRBJ2-7; TRBD2 matches at 11 bases. V shed 2 bases and J 6 bases; nucleotides not matched to a gene: 4. CDR3 length: 14 residues. Per the germline V gene, CDR1 is SGHRS and CDR2 is YFSETQ. CDR3: CASSLLAGVPEQYF. The CDR3 coding sequence is TGCGCCAGCAGCTTACTAGCGGGAGTACCCGAGCAGTACTTC.